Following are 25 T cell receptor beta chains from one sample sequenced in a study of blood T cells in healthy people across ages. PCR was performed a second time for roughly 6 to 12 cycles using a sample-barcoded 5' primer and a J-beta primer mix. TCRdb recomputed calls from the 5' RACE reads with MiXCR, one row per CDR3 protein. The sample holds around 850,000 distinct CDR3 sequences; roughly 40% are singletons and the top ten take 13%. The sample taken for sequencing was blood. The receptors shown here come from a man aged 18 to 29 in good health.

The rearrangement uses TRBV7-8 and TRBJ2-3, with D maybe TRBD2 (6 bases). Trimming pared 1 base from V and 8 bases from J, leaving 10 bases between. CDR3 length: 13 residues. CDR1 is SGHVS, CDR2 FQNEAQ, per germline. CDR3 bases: TGTGCCAGCAGCTTAGGGAGGGGCAGTACGCAGTATTTT. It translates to CASSLGRGSTQYF.

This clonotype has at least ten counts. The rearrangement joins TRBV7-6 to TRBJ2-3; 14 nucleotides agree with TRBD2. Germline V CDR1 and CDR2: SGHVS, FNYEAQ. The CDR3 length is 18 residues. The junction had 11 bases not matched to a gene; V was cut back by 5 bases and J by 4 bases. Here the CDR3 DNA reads TGTGCCAGCAGCGCGACTAGCGGGGGGGCCACCTTCGCAGATACGCAGTATTTT. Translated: CASSATSGGATFADTQYF.

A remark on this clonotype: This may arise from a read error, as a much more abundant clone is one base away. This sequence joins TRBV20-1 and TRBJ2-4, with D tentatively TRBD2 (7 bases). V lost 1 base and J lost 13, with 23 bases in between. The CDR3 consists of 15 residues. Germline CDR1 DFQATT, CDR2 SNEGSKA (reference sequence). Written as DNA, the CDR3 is TGCAGTGCTAGAGGGGGGGCGGGGGAGTTAAATGAGCAGTACTTC. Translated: CSARGGAGELNEQYF.

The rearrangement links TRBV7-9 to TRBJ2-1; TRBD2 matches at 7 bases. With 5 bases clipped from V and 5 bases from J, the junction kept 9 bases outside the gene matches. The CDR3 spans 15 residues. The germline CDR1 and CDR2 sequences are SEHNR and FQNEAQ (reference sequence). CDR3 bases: TGTGCCAGCAGCCCGCGGGGGTCCGGGAACAATGAGCAGTTCTTC. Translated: CASSPRGSGNNEQFF.

CDR3: CASSKERGVWNEQFF. CDR3 coding DNA: TGTGCCAGCAGCAAGGAGCGGGGGGTTTGGAATGAGCAGTTCTTC. The chain links TRBV2 to TRBJ2-1; TRBD2 matches at 9 bases. CDR1 is SNHLY, CDR2 FYNNEI, per germline. J was trimmed by 7 bases and V by 6 bases; bases with no gene match: 10. The CDR3 length is 15 residues.

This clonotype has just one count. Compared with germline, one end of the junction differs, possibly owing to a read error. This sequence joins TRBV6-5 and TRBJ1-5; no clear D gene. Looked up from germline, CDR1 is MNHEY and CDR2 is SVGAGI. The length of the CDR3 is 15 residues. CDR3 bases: TGTGCCGGCAGTTACTCGGGAGGATCCAATCAGCCCCAGCATTTT. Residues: CAGSYSGGSNQPQHF.

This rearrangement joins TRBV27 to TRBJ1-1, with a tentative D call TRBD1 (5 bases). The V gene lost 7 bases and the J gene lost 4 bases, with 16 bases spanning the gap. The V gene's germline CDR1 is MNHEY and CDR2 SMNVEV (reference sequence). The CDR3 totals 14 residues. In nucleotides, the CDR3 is TGTGCCAGCACCCTGACAGCGGCGAGCACTGAAGCTTTCTTT. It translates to CASTLTAASTEAFF.

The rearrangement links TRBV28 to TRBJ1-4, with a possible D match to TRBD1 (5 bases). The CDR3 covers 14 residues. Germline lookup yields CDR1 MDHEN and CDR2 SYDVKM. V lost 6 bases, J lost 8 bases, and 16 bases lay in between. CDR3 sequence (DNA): TGTGCCAGCAGGCCTCGGGGGGGTCTAGAAAAACTGTTTTTT. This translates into CASRPRGGLEKLFF.

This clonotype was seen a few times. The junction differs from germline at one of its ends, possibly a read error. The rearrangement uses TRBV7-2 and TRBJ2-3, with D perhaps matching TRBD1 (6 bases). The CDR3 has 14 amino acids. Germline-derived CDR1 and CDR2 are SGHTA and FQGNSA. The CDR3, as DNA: TGTGCCAGCAGCCGATGGACAGATACAGATACGCGGTATTTT. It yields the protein CASSRWTDTDTRYF. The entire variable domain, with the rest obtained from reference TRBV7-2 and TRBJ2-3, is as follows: GAGVSQSPSNKVTEKGKDVELRCDPISGHTALYWYRQSLGQGLEFLIYFQGNSAPDKSGLPSDRFSAERTGGSVSTLTIQRTQQEDSAVYLCASSRWTDTDTRYFGPGTRLTVL.

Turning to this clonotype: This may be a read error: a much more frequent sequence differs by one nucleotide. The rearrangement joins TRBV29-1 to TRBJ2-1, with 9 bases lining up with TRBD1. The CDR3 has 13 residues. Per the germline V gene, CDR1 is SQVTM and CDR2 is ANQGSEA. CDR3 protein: CGGGTGPDNEQFF. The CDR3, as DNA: TGCGGCGGAGGGACAGGGCCTGACAATGAGCAGTTCTTC.

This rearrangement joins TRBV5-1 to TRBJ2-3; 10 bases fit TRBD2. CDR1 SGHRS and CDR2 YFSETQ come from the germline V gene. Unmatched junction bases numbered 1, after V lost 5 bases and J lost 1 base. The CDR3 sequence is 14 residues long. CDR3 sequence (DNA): TGCGCCAGCAGTGGGACTAGCGGCACAGATACGCAGTATTTT. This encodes CASSGTSGTDTQYF.

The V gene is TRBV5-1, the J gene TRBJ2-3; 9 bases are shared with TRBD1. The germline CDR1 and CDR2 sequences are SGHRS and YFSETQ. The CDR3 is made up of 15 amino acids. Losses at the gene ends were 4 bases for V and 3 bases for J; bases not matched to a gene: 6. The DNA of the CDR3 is TGCGCCAGCAGCACGGCACAGGGGGCGACAGATACGCAGTATTTT. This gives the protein CASSTAQGATDTQYF. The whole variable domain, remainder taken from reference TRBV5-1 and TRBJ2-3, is KAGVTQTPRYLIKTRGQQVTLSCSPISGHRSVSWYQQTPGQGLQFLFEYFSETQRNKGNFPGRFSGRQFSNSRSEMNVSTLELGDSALYLCASSTAQGATDTQYFGPGTRLTVL.

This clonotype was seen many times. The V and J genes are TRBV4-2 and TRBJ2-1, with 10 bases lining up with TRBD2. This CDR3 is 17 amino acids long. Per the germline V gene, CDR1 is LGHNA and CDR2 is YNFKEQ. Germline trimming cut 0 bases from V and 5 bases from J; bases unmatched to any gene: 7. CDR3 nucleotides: TGTGCCAGCAGCCAAGATGCATCTAGCGGGGGAAACAATGAGCAGTTCTTC. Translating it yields CASSQDASSGGNNEQFF.

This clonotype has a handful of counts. In DNA form, the CDR3 reads TGCAGTGCTAGAGATCCCCGACTGGGGGGTGAAGCTTTCTTT. It is translated as CSARDPRLGGEAFF. The V call is TRBV20-1, the J call TRBJ1-1; perhaps TRBD1 as D (5 bases). With 0 bases removed from V and 7 bases from J, the gap between germline ends came to 15 bases. Germline CDR1 reads DFQATT; CDR2 reads SNEGSKA (reference sequence). The CDR3 is 14 residues long.

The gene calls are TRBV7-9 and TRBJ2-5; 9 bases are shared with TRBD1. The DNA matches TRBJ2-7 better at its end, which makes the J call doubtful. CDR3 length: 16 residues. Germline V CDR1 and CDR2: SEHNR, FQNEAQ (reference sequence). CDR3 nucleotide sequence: TGTGCCAGCAGCTTATACCTGGGACAGGGCGGGCGCGAGCAGTACTTC. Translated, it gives CASSLYLGQGGREQYF.

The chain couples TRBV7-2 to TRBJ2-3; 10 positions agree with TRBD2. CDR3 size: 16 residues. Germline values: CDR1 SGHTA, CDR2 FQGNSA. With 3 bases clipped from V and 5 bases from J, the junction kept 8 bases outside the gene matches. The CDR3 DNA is TGTGCCAGCAGCTTCCAGAGCGGGGGGGCGCGAGATACGCAGTATTTT. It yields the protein CASSFQSGGARDTQYF.

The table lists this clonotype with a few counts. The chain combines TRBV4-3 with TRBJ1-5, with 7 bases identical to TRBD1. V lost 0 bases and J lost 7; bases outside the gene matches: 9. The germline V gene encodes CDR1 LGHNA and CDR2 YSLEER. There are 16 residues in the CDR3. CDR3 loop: CASSQDRGQLGQPQHF. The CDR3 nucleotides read TGCGCCAGCAGCCAAGATCGGGGACAGTTAGGCCAGCCCCAGCATTTT.

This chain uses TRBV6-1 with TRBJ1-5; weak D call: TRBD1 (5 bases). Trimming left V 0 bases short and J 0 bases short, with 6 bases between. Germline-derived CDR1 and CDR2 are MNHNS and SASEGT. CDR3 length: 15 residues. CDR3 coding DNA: TGTGCCAGCAGTGAAGCGGGGCTTAGCAATCAGCCCCAGCATTTT. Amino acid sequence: CASSEAGLSNQPQHF.

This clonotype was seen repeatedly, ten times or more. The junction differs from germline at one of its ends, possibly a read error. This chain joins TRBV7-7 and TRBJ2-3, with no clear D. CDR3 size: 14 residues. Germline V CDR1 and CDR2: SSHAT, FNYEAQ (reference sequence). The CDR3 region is CASSLEGVADTQYF. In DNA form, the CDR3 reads TGTGCTAGCAGCTTGGAAGGAGTTGCGGATACGCAGTATTTT.

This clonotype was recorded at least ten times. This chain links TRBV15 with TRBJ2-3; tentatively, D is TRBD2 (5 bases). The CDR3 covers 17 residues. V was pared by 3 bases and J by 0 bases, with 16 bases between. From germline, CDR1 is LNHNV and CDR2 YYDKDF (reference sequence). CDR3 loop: CATSRFPREASTDTQYF. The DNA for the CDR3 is TGTGCCACCAGCAGGTTTCCGAGGGAAGCTAGCACAGATACGCAGTATTTT.

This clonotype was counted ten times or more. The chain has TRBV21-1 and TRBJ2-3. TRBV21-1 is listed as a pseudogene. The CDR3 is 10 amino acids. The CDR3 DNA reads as TGTGCCAGCAGAATCGTTACGCAGTATTTT. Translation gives CASRIVTQYF.

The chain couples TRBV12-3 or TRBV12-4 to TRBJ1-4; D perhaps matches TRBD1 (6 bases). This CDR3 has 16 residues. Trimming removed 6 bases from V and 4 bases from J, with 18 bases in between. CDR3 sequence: CASSPRGATGNEKLFF. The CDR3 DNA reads TGTGCCAGCAGCCCTCGGGGGGCGACGGGTAATGAAAAACTGTTTTTT.

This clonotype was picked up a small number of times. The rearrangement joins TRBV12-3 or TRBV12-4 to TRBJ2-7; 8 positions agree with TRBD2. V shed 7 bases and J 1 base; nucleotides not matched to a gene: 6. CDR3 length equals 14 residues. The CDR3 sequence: CASTTSGGSYEQYF. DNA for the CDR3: TGTGCCAGCACCACAAGCGGGGGTTCCTACGAGCAGTACTTC.

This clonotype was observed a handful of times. CDR3: CSAPRGGYGYTF. CDR3 nucleotide sequence: TGCAGTGCTCCCCGCGGGGGCTATGGCTACACCTTC. The gene calls are TRBV20-1 and TRBJ1-2, with TRBD1 as a possible D gene (5 bases). V dropped 5 bases and J dropped 4 bases, with 11 bases sitting between them. There are 12 residues in the CDR3. Germline V gene sequence: CDR1 DFQATT, CDR2 SNEGSKA (reference sequence).

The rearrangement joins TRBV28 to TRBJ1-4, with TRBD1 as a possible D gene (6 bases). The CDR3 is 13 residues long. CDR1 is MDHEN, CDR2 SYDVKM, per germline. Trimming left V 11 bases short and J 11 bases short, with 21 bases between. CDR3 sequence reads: CAAKDSVMRKLFF. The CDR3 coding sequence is TGTGCCGCCAAGGACAGCGTAATGAGGAAACTGTTTTTT.